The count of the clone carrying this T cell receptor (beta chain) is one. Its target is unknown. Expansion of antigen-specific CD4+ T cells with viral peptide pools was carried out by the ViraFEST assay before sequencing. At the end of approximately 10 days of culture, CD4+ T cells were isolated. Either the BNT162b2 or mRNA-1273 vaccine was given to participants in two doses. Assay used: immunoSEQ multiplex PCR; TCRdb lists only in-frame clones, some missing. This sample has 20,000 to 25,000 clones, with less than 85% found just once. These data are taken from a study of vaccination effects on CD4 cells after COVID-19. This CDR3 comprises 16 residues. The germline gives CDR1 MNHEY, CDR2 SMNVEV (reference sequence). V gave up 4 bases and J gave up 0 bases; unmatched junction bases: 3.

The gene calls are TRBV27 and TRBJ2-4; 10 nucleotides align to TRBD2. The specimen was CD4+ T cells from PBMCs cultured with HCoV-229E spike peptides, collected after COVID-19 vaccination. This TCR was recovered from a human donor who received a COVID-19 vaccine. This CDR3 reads CASSSPSGRAKNIQYF. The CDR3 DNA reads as TGTGCCAGCAGTTCACCTAGCGGGAGAGCCAAAAACATTCAGTACTTC.